This TCR beta chain was sequenced in a study of T cell repertoires in aging, cancer and after chemotherapy. Across the whole study: Chronic lymphocytic leukemia patients on fludarabine- or bendamustine-based regimens gave paired samples before and after chemotherapy. The full dataset contained some 8.7 million TCR reads. Regarding the study as a whole: Compared with age-matched healthy donors, untreated hematological or solid cancer patients showed higher blood TCR clonality. Median generation probability rose over the chemotherapy interval in each cancer cohort, suggesting rebound thymic output.

A mixed TRB-A/B primer pool amplified rearranged TRB by multiplex touch-down PCR. TCRdb ran MiXCR on the multiplex PCR reads and lists one entry per CDR3 protein. The sample records about 3,200 distinct CDR3 sequences, roughly 50% being singletons. Germline V gene sequence: CDR1 SGHNT, CDR2 YYREEE (reference sequence). The trim removed 6 bases at V and 1 base at J, leaving 7 bases unmatched. CDR3 length: 14 amino acids. A remark on this clonotype: Its antigen is still unknown.

TCR beta rearrangements were amplified from peripheral blood genomic DNA. Specimen: blood. This receptor was identified in a human donor with a blood cancer. V is TRBV5-4 and J is TRBJ2-7; 7 bases map to TRBD1. CDR3 loop: CASNLNRGSYEQYF. The CDR3 DNA follows: TGTGCCAGCAACTTAAACAGGGGATCCTACGAGCAGTACTTC.